This T cell receptor beta chain originates from a study of CD8 T cells in ankylosing spondylitis. This clonotype has a handful of counts. Each CDR3 protein is one row after TCRdb ran MiXCR on the 5' RACE reads. The sample carries under 130,000 distinct CDR3 sequences, less than 25% recorded once. The clonotype originates from a male donor with ankylosing spondylitis. Sequenced material: synovial fluid, either unsorted or a sorted T cell fraction (not recorded which).

The CDR3 here is CASSQLDREAVGGYTF. CDR3 DNA sequence: TGCGCCAGCAGTCAACTCGACAGGGAGGCCGTTGGGGGCTACACCTTC. The genes are TRBV23-1 and TRBJ1-2; 7 positions agree with TRBD1. TRBV23-1 is sorted into the ORF group, with uncertain function. The CDR3 is 16 amino acids. With V trimmed by 2 bases and J by 8 bases, 14 bases remained unmatched.